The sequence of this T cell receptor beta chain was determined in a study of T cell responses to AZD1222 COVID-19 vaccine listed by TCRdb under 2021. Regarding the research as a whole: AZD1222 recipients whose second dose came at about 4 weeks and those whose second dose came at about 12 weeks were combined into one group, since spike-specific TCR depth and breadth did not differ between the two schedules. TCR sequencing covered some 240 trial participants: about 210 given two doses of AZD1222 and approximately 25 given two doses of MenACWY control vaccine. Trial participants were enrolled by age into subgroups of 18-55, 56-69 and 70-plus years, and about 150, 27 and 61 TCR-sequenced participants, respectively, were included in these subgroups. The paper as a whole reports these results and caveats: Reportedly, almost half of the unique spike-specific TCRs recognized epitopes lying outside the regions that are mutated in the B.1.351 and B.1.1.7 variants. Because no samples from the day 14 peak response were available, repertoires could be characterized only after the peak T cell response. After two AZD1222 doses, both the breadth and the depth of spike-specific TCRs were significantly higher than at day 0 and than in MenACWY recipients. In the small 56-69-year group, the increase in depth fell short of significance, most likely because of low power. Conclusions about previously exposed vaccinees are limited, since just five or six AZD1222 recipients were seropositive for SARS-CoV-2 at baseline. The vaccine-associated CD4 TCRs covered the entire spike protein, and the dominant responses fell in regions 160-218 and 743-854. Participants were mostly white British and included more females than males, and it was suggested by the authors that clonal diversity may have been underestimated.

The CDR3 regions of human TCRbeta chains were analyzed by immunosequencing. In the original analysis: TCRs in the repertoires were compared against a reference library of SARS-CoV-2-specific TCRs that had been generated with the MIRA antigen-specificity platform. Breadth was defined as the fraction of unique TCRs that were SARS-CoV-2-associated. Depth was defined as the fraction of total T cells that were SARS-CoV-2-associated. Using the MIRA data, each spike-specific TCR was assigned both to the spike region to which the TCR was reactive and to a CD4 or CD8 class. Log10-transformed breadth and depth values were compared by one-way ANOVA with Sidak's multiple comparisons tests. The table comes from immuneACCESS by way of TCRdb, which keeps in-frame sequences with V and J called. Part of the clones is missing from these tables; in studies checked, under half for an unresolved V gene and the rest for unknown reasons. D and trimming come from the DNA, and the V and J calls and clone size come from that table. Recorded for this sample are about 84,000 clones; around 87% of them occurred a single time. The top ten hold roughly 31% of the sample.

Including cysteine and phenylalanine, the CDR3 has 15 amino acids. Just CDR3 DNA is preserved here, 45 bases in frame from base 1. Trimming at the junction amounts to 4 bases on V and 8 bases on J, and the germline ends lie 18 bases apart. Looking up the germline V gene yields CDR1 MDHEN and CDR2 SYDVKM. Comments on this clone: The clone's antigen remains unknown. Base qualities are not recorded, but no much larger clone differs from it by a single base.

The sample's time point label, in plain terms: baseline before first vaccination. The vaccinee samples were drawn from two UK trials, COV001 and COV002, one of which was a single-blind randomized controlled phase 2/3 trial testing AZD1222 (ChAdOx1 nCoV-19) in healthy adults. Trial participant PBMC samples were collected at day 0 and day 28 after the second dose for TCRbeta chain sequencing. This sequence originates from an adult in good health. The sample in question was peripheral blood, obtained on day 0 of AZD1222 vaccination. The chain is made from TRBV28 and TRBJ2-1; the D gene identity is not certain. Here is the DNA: TGTGCCAGCAGTTCGCACGGACGGATGGGTGATGAGCAGTTCTTC. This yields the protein CASSSHGRMGDEQFF.